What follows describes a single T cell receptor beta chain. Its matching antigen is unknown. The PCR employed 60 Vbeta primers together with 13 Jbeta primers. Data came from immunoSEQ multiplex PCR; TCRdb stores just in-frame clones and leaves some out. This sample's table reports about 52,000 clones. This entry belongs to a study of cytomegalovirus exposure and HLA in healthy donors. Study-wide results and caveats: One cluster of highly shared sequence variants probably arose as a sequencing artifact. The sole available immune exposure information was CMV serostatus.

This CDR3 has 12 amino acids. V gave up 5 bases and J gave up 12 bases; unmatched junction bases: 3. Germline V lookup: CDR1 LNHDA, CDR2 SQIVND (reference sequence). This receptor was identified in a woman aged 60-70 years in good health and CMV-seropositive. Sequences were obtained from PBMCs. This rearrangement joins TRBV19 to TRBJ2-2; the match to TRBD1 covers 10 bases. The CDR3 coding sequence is TGTGCCAGTAGTGCTGACAGGGGGCAGCTGTTTTTT. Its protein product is CASSADRGQLFF. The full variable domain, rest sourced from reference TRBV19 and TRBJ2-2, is DGGITQSPKYLFRKEGQNVTLSCEQNLNHDAMYWYRQDPGQGLRLIYYSQIVNDFQKGDIAEGYSVSREKKESFPLTVTSAQKNPTAFYLCASSADRGQLFFGEGSRLTVL.